Relative to its sample, the clone carrying this TCR beta chain is medium-sized. Antigen unknown. For a library built for alpha chains, this beta chain is a stray read; little rests on its size. The CDR3 runs 19 residues. Germline-derived CDR1 and CDR2 are MNHEY and SMNVEV (reference sequence). Between the trimmed V and J ends, which lost 0 bases and 0 bases, there was a span of 15 bases. The time point is: sample taken at primary tumor resection. Whole RNA was taken from tumor, nontumor lung or frozen PBMC; it was then sequenced unsorted. TCRdb analysed the 5' RACE reads with MiXCR anew, one entry per CDR3 protein. The sample shows 3,800 or so distinct CDR3 sequences, roughly 5.5% of them seen only once. The data derive from a study of spatial heterogeneity in lung cancer. General observations from the study: One measure, the expanded intratumoral alpha and beta TCR count, tracked tumor mutation counts.

The sample in question was lung tumor tissue, obtained at surgery. This sequence joins TRBV27 and TRBJ2-6, with D perhaps matching TRBD1 or TRBD2 (5 bases each). The source of this sequence is a female donor with early-stage non-small cell lung cancer. CDR3 sequence (DNA): TGTGCCAGCAGTTTATCTGAGGGGTCCGTTCTCTCTGGGGCCAACGTCCTGACTTTC. Translated: CASSLSEGSVLSGANVLTF.